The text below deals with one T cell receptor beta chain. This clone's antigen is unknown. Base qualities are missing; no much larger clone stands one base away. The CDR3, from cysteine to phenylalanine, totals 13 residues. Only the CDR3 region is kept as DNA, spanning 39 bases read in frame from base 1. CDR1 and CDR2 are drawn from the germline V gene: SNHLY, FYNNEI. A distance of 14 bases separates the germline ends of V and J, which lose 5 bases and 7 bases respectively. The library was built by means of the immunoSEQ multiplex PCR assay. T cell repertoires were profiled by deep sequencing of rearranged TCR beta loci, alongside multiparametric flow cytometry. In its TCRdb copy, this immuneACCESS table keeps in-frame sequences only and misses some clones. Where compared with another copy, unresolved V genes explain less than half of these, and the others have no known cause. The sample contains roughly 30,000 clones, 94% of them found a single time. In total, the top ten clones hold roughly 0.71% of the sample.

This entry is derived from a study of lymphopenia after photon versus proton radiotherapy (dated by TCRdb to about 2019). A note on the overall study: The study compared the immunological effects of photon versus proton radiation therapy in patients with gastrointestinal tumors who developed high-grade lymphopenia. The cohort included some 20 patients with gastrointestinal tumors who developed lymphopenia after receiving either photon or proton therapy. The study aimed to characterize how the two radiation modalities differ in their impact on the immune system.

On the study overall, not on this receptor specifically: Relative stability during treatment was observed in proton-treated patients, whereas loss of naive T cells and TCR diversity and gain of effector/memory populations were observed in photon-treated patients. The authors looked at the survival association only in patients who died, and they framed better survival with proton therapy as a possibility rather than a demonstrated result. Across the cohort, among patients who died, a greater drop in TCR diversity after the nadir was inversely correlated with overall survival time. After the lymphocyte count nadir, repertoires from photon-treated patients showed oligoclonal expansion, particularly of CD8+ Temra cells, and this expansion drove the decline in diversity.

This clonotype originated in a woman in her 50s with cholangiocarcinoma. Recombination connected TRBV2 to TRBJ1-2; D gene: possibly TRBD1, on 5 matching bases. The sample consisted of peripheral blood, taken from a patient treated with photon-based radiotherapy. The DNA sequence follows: TGTGCCAGCAGTCCTTCGGGGGTTGGTGGCTACACCTTC. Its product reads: CASSPSGVGGYTF.